This T cell receptor beta chain was identified during a study of blood T cell repertoires in COVID-19. Study processing details: Amplification of reference gene primers was used by the study to estimate nucleated cell counts. The method was immunoSEQ multiplex PCR; TCRdb's version includes in-frame clones alone and lacks a portion of them. V and J calls and clone size are given by that table; D and trimming were obtained from the DNA. This sample carries about 190,000 clones, roughly 89% of them seen once, and the ten largest clones take about 6.7%. The receptor comes from a man aged 35 to 55 with acute or convalescent COVID-19. The sample was peripheral blood.

The DNA of the CDR3 is TGTGCCAGCAGAGGACAGGGGGCGGGGGGCTACACCTTC. This gives the protein CASRGQGAGGYTF. This chain links TRBV28 with TRBJ1-2; 11 nucleotides agree with TRBD1. The CDR3 has 13 residues. V dropped 6 bases and J dropped 8; count of bases not matched to a gene: 5. Germline loops: CDR1 MDHEN, CDR2 SYDVKM.